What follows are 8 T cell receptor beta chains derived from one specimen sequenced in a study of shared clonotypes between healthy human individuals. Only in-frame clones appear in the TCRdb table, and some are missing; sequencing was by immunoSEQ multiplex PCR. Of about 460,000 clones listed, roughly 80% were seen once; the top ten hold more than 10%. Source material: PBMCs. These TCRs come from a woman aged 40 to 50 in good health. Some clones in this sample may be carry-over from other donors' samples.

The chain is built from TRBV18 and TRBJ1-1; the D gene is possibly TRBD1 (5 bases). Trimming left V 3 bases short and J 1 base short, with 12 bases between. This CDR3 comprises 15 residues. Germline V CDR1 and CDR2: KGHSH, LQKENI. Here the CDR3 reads CASSPGPPANTEAFF. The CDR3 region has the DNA TGTGCCAGCTCACCGGGACCCCCGGCGAACACTGAAGCTTTCTTT.

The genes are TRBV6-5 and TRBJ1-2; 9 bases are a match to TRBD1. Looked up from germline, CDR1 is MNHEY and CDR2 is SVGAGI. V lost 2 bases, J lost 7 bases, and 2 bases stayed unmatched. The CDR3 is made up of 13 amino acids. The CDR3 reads CASSYGQGCGYTF. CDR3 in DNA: TGTGCCAGCAGTTACGGACAGGGGTGTGGCTACACCTTC.

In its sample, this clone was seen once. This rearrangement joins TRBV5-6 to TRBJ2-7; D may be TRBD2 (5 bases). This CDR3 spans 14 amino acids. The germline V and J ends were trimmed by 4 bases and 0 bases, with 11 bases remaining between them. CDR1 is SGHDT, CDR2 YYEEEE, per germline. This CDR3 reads CASSLRDSSYEQYF. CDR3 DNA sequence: TGTGCCAGCAGCCTCCGGGATAGCTCCTACGAGCAGTACTTC.

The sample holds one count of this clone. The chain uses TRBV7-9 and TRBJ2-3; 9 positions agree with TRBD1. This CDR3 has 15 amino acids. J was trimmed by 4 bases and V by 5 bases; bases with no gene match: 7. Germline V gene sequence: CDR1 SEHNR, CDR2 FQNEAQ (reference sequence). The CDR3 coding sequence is TGTGCCAGCAGCGCCGGGACAGGGTGGGCAGATACGCAGTATTTT. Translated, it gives CASSAGTGWADTQYF.

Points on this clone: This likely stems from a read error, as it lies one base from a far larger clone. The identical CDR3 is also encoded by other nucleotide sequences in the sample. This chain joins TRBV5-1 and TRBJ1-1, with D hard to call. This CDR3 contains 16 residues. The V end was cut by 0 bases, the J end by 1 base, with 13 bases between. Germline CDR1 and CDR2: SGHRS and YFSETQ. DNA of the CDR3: TGCGCCAGCAGCTTGGTGGCGGGTCGGCAGAACACTGAAGCTTTCTTT. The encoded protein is CASSLVAGRQNTEAFF.

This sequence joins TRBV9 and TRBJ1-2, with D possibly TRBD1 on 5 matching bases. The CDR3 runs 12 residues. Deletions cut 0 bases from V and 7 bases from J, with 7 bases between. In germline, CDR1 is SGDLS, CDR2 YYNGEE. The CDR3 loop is CASSVATGGYTF. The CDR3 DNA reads TGTGCCAGCAGCGTAGCAACAGGTGGCTACACCTTC.

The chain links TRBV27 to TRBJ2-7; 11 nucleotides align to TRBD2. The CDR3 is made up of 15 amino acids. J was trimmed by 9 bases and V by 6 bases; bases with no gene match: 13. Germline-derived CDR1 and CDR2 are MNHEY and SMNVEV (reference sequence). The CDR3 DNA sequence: TGTGCCAGCAGCCCCGTTCTAGCGGGAGGTGGAGTGCAGTACTTC. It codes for CASSPVLAGGGVQYF.

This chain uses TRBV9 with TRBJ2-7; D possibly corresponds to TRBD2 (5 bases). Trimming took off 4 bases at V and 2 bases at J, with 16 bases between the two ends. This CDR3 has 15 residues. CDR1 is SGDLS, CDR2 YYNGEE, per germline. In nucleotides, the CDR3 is TGTGCCAGCAGCCCAACGAGGACGGGGACCTACGAGCAGTACTTC. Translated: CASSPTRTGTYEQYF.